This T cell receptor beta chain was sequenced in a study of early T cells in non-severe SARS-CoV-2 infection. Across the study: Unsorted whole blood bulk RNA was sequenced, with unpaired chains. Whole-study findings and limits: The matching step, a VDJdb search, favored anti-spike CD8 responses and missed private and CD4 specificities.

Per germline, CDR1 SGDLS and CDR2 YYNGEE. The CDR3 sequence is 16 residues long. The J segment lost 4 bases and the V segment lost 4 bases, leaving 12 bases of the junction unmatched. cDNA molecules, individually, were tagged with unique molecular identifiers. TCRdb re-derived calls from the 5' RACE reads in MiXCR, one entry per CDR3 protein. The sample contains 70,000 or so distinct CDR3 sequences, about 9.5% of which appear only once. The table lists this clonotype with a few counts. Its cognate antigen is unknown. The TCR comes from an adult who was a healthcare worker with PCR-confirmed SARS-CoV-2 infection or an uninfected control (not recorded which). This chain joins TRBV9 and TRBJ2-3; 7 bases map to TRBD2. The material sequenced was whole blood, taken at baseline. The CDR3 loop reads CASSLQGRGGADTQYF. In nucleotides, the CDR3 is TGTGCCAGCAGCCTCCAAGGAAGGGGAGGGGCAGATACGCAGTATTTT.